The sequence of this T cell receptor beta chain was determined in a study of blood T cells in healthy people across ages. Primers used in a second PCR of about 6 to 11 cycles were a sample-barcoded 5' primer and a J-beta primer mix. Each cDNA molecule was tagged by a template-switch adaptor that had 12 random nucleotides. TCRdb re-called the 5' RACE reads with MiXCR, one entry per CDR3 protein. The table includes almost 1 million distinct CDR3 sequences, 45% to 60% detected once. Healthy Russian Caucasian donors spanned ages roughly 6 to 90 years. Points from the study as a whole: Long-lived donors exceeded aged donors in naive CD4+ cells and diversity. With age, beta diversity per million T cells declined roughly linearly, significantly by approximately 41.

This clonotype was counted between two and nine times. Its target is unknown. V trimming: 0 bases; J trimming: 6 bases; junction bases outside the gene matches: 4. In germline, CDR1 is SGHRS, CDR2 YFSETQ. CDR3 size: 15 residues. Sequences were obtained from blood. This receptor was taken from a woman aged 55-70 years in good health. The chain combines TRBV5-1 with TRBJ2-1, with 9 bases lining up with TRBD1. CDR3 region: CASSLGTGGINEQFF. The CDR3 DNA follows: TGCGCCAGCAGCTTGGGAACAGGGGGCATCAATGAGCAGTTCTTC.